This note documents a single T cell receptor (beta chain) sequence. The sample is drawn from a study of blood T cell repertoires in COVID-19. Per the germline V gene, CDR1 is MGHRA and CDR2 is YSYEKL. The CDR3 consists of 15 residues. V lost 3 bases, J lost 7 bases, and 16 bases lay in between. Measured with immunoSEQ multiplex PCR; TCRdb has only the in-frame clones, and not every one. Here the sample spans roughly 100,000 clones, roughly 89% being singletons. This TCR derives from a woman aged 45-65 years with COVID-19, enrolled during active disease. Sequences were obtained from peripheral blood. The chain joins TRBV4-1 to TRBJ2-1, with D possibly being TRBD2 (6 bases). The CDR3 spells CASSQTPGAGNEQFF. The CDR3, as DNA: TGCGCCAGCAGCCAGACCCCTGGGGCGGGAAATGAGCAGTTCTTC.